A selection of T cell receptor beta chains follows, all from one sample in a study of shared clonotypes between healthy human individuals. Some clones are missing from TCRdb's copy, which holds only in-frame ones; the method was immunoSEQ multiplex PCR. Among about a million clones listed, roughly 80% were seen once. The sample taken for sequencing was memory CD4+ T cells from PBMCs. Receptors were obtained from a man between 18 and 35 years old in good health. Some clones in this sample may be carry-over from other donors' samples. Both conserved end residues are part of each CDR3. Fields, in order: J gene, clone size, V gene, D gene, CDR3 protein, CDR3 DNA. D genes are given only for firm matches. Some rows have no size entry. The others give once, few or many, or a class for an expanded clone.

J gene: TRBJ1-1
clone size: NA
V gene: TRBV5-1
D gene: NA
CDR3 protein: CASSLAGGGGAEAFF
CDR3 DNA: TGCGCCAGCAGCTTGGCCGGCGGTGGCGGGGCTGAAGCTTTCTTT

J gene: TRBJ2-5
clone size: NA
V gene: TRBV6-5
D gene: NA
CDR3 protein: CASSYLQGFQETQYF
CDR3 DNA: TGTGCCAGCAGTTACCTCCAGGGCTTTCAAGAGACCCAGTACTTC

J gene: TRBJ1-1
clone size: NA
V gene: TRBV9
D gene: NA
CDR3 protein: CASSVSTATNTEAFF
CDR3 DNA: TGTGCCAGCAGCGTATCGACAGCAACAAACACTGAAGCTTTCTTT

J gene: TRBJ2-7
clone size: NA
V gene: TRBV29-1
D gene: TRBD1
CDR3 protein: CSVEAPGTGGSYEQYF
CDR3 DNA: TGCAGCGTTGAAGCCCCGGGCACAGGGGGCTCCTACGAGCAGTACTTC

J gene: TRBJ1-1
clone size: NA
V gene: TRBV7-3
D gene: NA
CDR3 protein: CASSLKATGMVNTEAFF
CDR3 DNA: TGTGCCAGCAGCTTAAAGGCCACAGGGATGGTGAACACTGAAGCTTTCTTT

J gene: TRBJ1-2
clone size: NA
V gene: TRBV7-9
D gene: NA
CDR3 protein: CASSLGDSRLDRDNYGYTF
CDR3 DNA: TGTGCCAGCAGCTTGGGAGACAGCCGACTTGACCGGGATAACTATGGCTACACCTTC

J gene: TRBJ2-1
clone size: NA
V gene: TRBV5-1
D gene: NA
CDR3 protein: CASSLGDGDREQFF
CDR3 DNA: TGCGCCAGCAGCTTAGGCGACGGAGATAGGGAGCAGTTCTTC

J gene: TRBJ1-5
clone size: NA
V gene: TRBV5-3
D gene: NA
CDR3 protein: CARSSRGRQPQHF
CDR3 DNA: TGTGCCAGAAGCAGCCGCGGGCGTCAGCCCCAGCATTTT

J gene: TRBJ2-5
clone size: NA
V gene: TRBV15
D gene: NA
CDR3 protein: CATSPLKDRQETQYF
CDR3 DNA: TGTGCCACCAGCCCTTTGAAGGACAGACAAGAGACCCAGTACTTC

J gene: TRBJ2-2
clone size: once
V gene: TRBV5-1
D gene: NA
CDR3 protein: CASSAATPLKGWTGELFF
CDR3 DNA: TGCGCCAGCAGCGCCGCCACCCCCCTGAAGGGATGGACCGGGGAGCTGTTTTTT

J gene: TRBJ2-7
clone size: NA
V gene: TRBV7-9
D gene: NA
CDR3 protein: CASSPDWGVYEQYF
CDR3 DNA: TGTGCCAGCAGCCCTGACTGGGGAGTCTACGAGCAGTACTTC

J gene: TRBJ1-2
clone size: once
V gene: TRBV5-1
D gene: NA
CDR3 protein: CASTPKGDSYGYTF
CDR3 DNA: TGCGCCAGCACACCAAAAGGGGACTCCTATGGCTACACCTTC